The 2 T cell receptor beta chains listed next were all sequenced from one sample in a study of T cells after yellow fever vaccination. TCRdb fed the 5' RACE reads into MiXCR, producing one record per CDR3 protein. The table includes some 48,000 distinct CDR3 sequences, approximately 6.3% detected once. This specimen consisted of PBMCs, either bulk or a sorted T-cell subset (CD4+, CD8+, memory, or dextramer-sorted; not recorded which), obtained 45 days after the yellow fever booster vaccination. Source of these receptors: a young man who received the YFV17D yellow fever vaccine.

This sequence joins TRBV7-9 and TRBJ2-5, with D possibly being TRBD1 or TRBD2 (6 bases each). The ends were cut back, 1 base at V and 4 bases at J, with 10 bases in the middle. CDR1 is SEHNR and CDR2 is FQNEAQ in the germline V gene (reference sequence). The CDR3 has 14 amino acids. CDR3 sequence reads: CASSLGGGGETQYF. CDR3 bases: TGTGCCAGCAGCTTAGGAGGGGGAGGAGAGACCCAGTACTTC.

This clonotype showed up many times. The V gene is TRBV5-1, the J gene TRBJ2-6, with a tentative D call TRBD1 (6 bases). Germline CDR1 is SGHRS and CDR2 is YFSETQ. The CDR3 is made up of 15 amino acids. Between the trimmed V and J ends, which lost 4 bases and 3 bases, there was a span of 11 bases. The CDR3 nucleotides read TGCGCCAGCAGCCTACAGGGAATTGGGGCCAACGTCCTGACTTTC. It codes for CASSLQGIGANVLTF.